The clone carrying this T cell receptor beta chain occurred a few times. RNA transcripts yielded amplified TCR beta CDR3 regions. First-round RT-PCR with HTBI primers amplified the TCR CDR3 region. TCRdb used MiXCR to reprocess the multiplex PCR reads, holding one entry per CDR3 protein. This sample has approximately 400,000 distinct CDR3 sequences, with approximately 25% found just once. These data are taken from a study of T cells in Graves' hyperthyroidism and ophthalmopathy. Turning to the study itself: Blood was drawn when the patient was first diagnosed and still untreated.

Sequencing input: blood. This receptor was taken from a man aged 50 or older with Graves' hyperthyroidism.

For the CDR3, the DNA is TGCGCCAGCAGCCCGATGACAGGGGGTAATTCACCCCTCCACTTT. This gives the protein CASSPMTGGNSPLHF. The chain carries TRBV5-1 and TRBJ1-6, with 9 bases matching TRBD1. Germline V gives CDR1 SGHRS, CDR2 YFSETQ. J was trimmed by 6 bases and V by 4 bases; bases with no gene match: 5. The CDR3 extends over 15 amino acids.